This TCR beta chain was identified in a study of siplizumab effects on memory and regulatory T cells. This table comes from immunoSEQ multiplex PCR, and its TCRdb copy is limited to in-frame clones, with some not included. In the table there are over 85,000 clones, roughly 94% of which are singletons. The V end was cut by 6 bases, the J end by 4 bases, with 16 bases between. Germline CDR1 MNHEY, CDR2 SVGAGI. The CDR3 is 14 residues long. As concerns this clone: Its specificity is unknown.

General study points: Confirmatory evidence of suppressive function in proliferating siplizumab-culture Tregs was not obtained. The diversity of naive T cells seemed greater than that of memory cells, and their alloresponse contribution seemed major. Of the alloreactive clones, only a minor fraction mapped to unstimulated subsets. With siplizumab, cumulative frequency of CD4+ memory-derived alloreactive sequences dropped significantly.

The rearrangement uses TRBV6-5 and TRBJ2-7; possible D gene TRBD1, 5 bases. Sequencing was performed on non-Treg CD4+ T cells sorted from blood. The sequence came from a human donor in good health. The CDR3 DNA reads as TGTGCCAGCAGCCTTCGCTCAAGGGGTTACGAGCAGTACTTC. This translates into CASSLRSRGYEQYF.